Presented here are 18 T cell receptor beta chains from one specimen sequenced in a study of Graves' ophthalmopathy and Graves' hyperthyroidism. RNA transcripts served as template for amplifying TCR beta CDR3 sequences. The first-round RT-PCR employed HTBI primers together with the Qiagen OneStep RT-PCR kit. A multiplex PCR was then performed as the second round. Each CDR3 protein is one row after TCRdb ran MiXCR on the multiplex PCR reads. The table shows about 400,000 distinct CDR3 sequences, with roughly 18% occurring only once. The sample was peripheral blood. These TCRs come from a woman aged 18-30 years with Graves' ophthalmopathy.

This clonotype occurred many times. The CDR3 DNA reads TGTGCCAGCAGTTTAGGACAGGGGTCCCCCTATGGCTACACCTTC. This gives the protein CASSLGQGSPYGYTF. The rearrangement joins TRBV12-3 or TRBV12-4 to TRBJ1-2; 8 bases map to TRBD1. The length of the CDR3 is 15 residues. Trimming took 1 base from V and 4 from J; bases not matched to a gene: 5.

This clonotype was counted at least ten times. J is TRBJ1-5 and V is TRBV7-8, with unresolved D. V lost 1 base to trimming and J lost 5 bases, with 12 bases between them. The CDR3 sequence is 15 residues long. Germline loops: CDR1 SGHVS, CDR2 FQNEAQ. The CDR3 coding sequence is TGTGCCAGCAGCTTAGGAAGGTCGGGATATCAGCCCCAGCATTTT. It codes for CASSLGRSGYQPQHF.

There are many counts of this clonotype. DNA of the CDR3: TGCGCCAGCAGCTTGTTTGGCAGGGATAGCAATCAGCCCCAGCATTTT. It is translated as CASSLFGRDSNQPQHF. The chain couples TRBV5-1 to TRBJ1-5; D is perhaps TRBD1 (5 bases). The CDR3 runs to 16 residues. V lost 1 base, J lost 0 bases, and 11 bases lay in between. Germline CDR1 and CDR2: SGHRS and YFSETQ.

This clonotype was found many times. The chain combines TRBV3-1 with TRBJ1-5; D uncertain. Per germline, CDR1 LGHDT and CDR2 YNNKEL (reference sequence). V gave up 2 bases and J gave up 6 bases, with 8 bases separating them. The CDR3 is 13 amino acids. DNA for the CDR3: TGTGCCAGCAGCCAAATCGCTGGTCAGCCCCAGCATTTT. It codes for CASSQIAGQPQHF.

In this sample, this clonotype turned up many times. The chain couples TRBV9 to TRBJ2-6; D gene uncertain. V was clipped by 5 bases and J by 4 bases, with 7 bases between them. Germline-derived CDR1 and CDR2 are SGDLS and YYNGEE. This CDR3 has 13 residues. CDR3 loop: CASRATGANVLTF. In DNA form, the CDR3 reads TGTGCCAGCAGGGCGACCGGGGCCAACGTCCTGACTTTC.

This clonotype has a count of ten or more. This sequence joins TRBV20-1 and TRBJ1-5, with TRBD1 identical over 9 bases. V dropped 4 bases and J dropped 7; count of bases not matched to a gene: 2. In germline, CDR1 is DFQATT, CDR2 SNEGSKA (reference sequence). This CDR3 contains 12 residues. CDR3 in amino acids: CSATGTGQPQHF. The CDR3 DNA is TGCAGTGCTACCGGGACAGGGCAGCCCCAGCATTTT.

For this clonotype: The junction departs from germline at one end; a sequencing error may be responsible. The chain combines TRBV7-8 with TRBJ2-5; 8 positions match TRBD2. The CDR3 consists of 13 residues. Per the germline V gene, CDR1 is SGHVS and CDR2 is FQNEAQ. CDR3 DNA: TGTGCCAGCAGCTCACGCCGGGAGGGACCCCTCCACTTC. Residues: CASSSRREGPLHF.

In this sample, this clonotype turned up many times. This chain uses TRBV7-2 with TRBJ1-1; D gene ambiguous. The CDR3 contains 16 residues. The V gene lost 4 bases and the J gene lost 2 bases, with 17 bases spanning the gap. Germline V lookup: CDR1 SGHTA, CDR2 FQGNSA. CDR3 in DNA: TGTGCCAGCAGCTCCCGCTATGGAGATTCTAACACTGAAGCTTTCTTT. Encoded protein: CASSSRYGDSNTEAFF.

Many counts were recorded for this clonotype. The chain uses TRBV7-8 and TRBJ2-7, with D perhaps matching TRBD1 (6 bases). V was trimmed by 4 bases and J by 10 bases, leaving 14 bases between them. Per the germline V gene, CDR1 is SGHVS and CDR2 is FQNEAQ. CDR3 length: 12 amino acids. CDR3 in amino acids: CASSSLIGTQYF. Written as DNA, the CDR3 is TGTGCCAGCAGCTCCCTTATCGGGACACAGTACTTC.

This clonotype appeared many times. The gene calls are TRBV2 and TRBJ2-7; D not certain. CDR3 size: 12 residues. Looked up from germline, CDR1 is SNHLY and CDR2 is FYNNEI. The germline V and J ends were trimmed by 7 bases and 2 bases, with 9 bases remaining between them. This CDR3 reads CASIPVPYEQYF. CDR3 in DNA: TGTGCCAGCATCCCCGTTCCCTACGAGCAGTACTTC.

This clonotype occurred many times. The chain recombines TRBV7-9 with TRBJ1-2; 7 bases agree with TRBD1. J gave up 7 bases and V 5 bases, and 7 bases lay outside the gene matches. Germline V gene sequence: CDR1 SEHNR, CDR2 FQNEAQ (reference sequence). This CDR3 comprises 13 residues. The CDR3 DNA reads as TGTGCCAGCAGCGACGGACAGGAACGTGGCTACACCTTC. Translating gives CASSDGQERGYTF.

This clonotype was counted at least ten times. The CDR3 DNA sequence: TGTGCCTGGAGTAGGGCAGGCTACACTGAAGCTTTCTTT. Its translation: CAWSRAGYTEAFF. The chain combines TRBV30 with TRBJ1-1; no reliable D call. V was trimmed by 2 bases and J by 3 bases, leaving 10 bases between them. CDR1 is GTSNPN and CDR2 is SVGIG in the germline V gene (reference sequence). The length of the CDR3 is 13 residues.

This clonotype was counted many times. This chain joins TRBV7-2 and TRBJ2-5; the D gene is possibly TRBD1 (5 bases). The CDR3 sequence is 15 residues long. The ends were cut back, 3 bases at V and 1 base at J, with 12 bases in the middle. Germline V gives CDR1 SGHTA, CDR2 FQGNSA. Written as DNA, the CDR3 is TGTGCCAGCAGCTTTATAGGGGCTGTCCAAGAGACCCAGTACTTC. Protein sequence: CASSFIGAVQETQYF.

This clonotype was counted ten times or more. CDR3 in DNA: TGTGCCAGCAGCCGCCGGGACTCGGCCACCTACGAGCAGTACTTC. Encoded protein: CASSRRDSATYEQYF. The rearrangement uses TRBV3-1 and TRBJ2-7, with D perhaps TRBD2 (6 bases). Germline lookup yields CDR1 LGHDT and CDR2 YNNKEL (reference sequence). V lost 4 bases and J 2 bases, leaving 15 bases between the germline ends. The CDR3 runs 15 residues.

This clonotype was seen repeatedly, ten times or more. The J gene is TRBJ2-4, the V gene TRBV10-3, with TRBD1 matching over 7 bases. The CDR3 totals 16 residues. CDR1 is ENHRY and CDR2 is SYGVKD in the germline V gene. Trimming took 6 bases from V and 0 from J; bases not matched to a gene: 8. The CDR3 DNA reads as TGTGCCATCAGCCGAGGGGACAGCCTAGCCAAAAACATTCAGTACTTC. The encoded protein is CAISRGDSLAKNIQYF.

In this sample, this clonotype turned up many times. This sequence joins TRBV6-1 and TRBJ2-5, with a tentative D call TRBD2 (6 bases). The CDR3 is 15 amino acids. The V and J ends lost 10 bases and 5 bases respectively, with 23 bases between them. Germline CDR1 reads MNHNS; CDR2 reads SASEGT. CDR3 sequence reads: CATTVLGRREETQYF. The CDR3 DNA sequence: TGTGCCACCACTGTATTAGGGAGGAGAGAGGAGACCCAGTACTTC.

This chain joins TRBV28 and TRBJ2-7; D may match TRBD1 or TRBD2 (5 bases each). Trimming cost V 6 bases and J 9 bases, with 21 bases left between them. Germline values: CDR1 MDHEN, CDR2 SYDVKM. CDR3 length: 14 residues. This CDR3 reads CASRPAGTPVGQYF. DNA for the CDR3: TGTGCCAGCAGACCCGCCGGGACCCCGGTAGGGCAGTACTTC.

This clonotype was counted ten times or more. The chain joins TRBV29-1 to TRBJ1-1; 7 nucleotides align to TRBD1. Germline V CDR1 and CDR2: SQVTM, ANQGSEA. This CDR3 is built from 12 residues. CDR3 nucleotide sequence: TGCAGTTACAGGGGAACGAGCACTGAAGCTTTCTTT. Protein product: CSYRGTSTEAFF.